Listed below are T cell receptor beta chains from one sample, sequenced in a study of regulatory T cells in long-lasting Graves disease. TCRdb re-called the multiplex PCR reads through MiXCR, storing one row per CDR3 protein. In the table there are about 200,000 distinct CDR3 sequences, about 17% of which are singletons. Here the sequenced sample was peripheral blood mononuclear cells (PBMCs), taken at new diagnosis, from a patient treated with antithyroid drugs. The receptors stem from a female donor with Graves disease. CDR3s include the opening cysteine and the closing phenylalanine or tryptophan. A D gene is named only where the DNA matches it firmly. The listing skips clone size in some rows; elsewhere it reads once, few, many or a size class.

TRBV7-2	TRBJ2-7	TRBD2	many	CASSVRLAGGYEQYF	TGTGCCAGCAGCGTCCGACTAGCGGGGGGTTACGAGCAGTACTTC
TRBV11-2	TRBJ2-7	TRBD1	many	CASSSIPHLTTGKISYEQYF	TGTGCCAGCAGCTCCATTCCACACCTAACGACAGGGAAGATCTCCTACGAGCAGTACTTC
TRBV20-1	TRBJ2-7	TRBD2	.	CSATRAGAPGDYEQYF	TGCAGTGCTACCCGAGCGGGAGCCCCCGGGGACTACGAGCAGTACTTC
TRBV2	TRBJ1-4	.	many	CASSLGFTNEKLFF	TGTGCCAGCAGTTTAGGGTTCACTAATGAAAAACTGTTTTTT
TRBV5-4	TRBJ2-3	TRBD2	.	CASSSGLAGGRTDTQYF	TGTGCCAGCAGCTCCGGACTAGCGGGAGGGAGGACAGATACGCAGTATTTT
TRBV6-2/TRBV6-3	TRBJ2-3	.	many	CASSSAEKDTQYF	TGTGCCAGCAGTTCCGCAGAGAAAGATACGCAGTATTTT
TRBV19	TRBJ2-3	TRBD1	few	CASSIARGTDTQYF	TGTGCCAGTAGTATAGCCAGGGGGACAGATACGCAGTATTTT
TRBV3-1	TRBJ2-1	.	few	CASSNRDMRENEQFF	TGTGCCAGCAGCAACCGGGACATGAGGGAAAATGAGCAGTTCTTC
TRBV30	TRBJ1-2	.	many	CAWRGGGLYGYTF	TGTGCCTGGAGAGGGGGGGGACTCTATGGCTACACCTTC
TRBV6-1	TRBJ2-5	.	few	CASRRRDPWGGETQYF	TGTGCCAGCAGACGACGGGACCCCTGGGGCGGAGAGACCCAGTACTTC
TRBV6-2/TRBV6-3	TRBJ2-5	.	many	CASSSWGGGRETQYF	TGTGCCAGCAGTTCGTGGGGGGGGGGCCGGGAGACCCAGTACTTC
TRBV24-1	TRBJ2-1	TRBD2	few	CATSDSGLAEGVEQFF	TGTGCCACCAGTGATTCCGGACTAGCGGAGGGGGTTGAGCAGTTCTTC
TRBV12-3/TRBV12-4	TRBJ2-1	TRBD2	many	CASSLGTRYNEQFF	TGTGCCAGCAGTTTAGGGACTAGGTACAATGAGCAGTTCTTC
TRBV7-3	TRBJ2-5	.	many	CASAPGGAETQYF	TGTGCCAGCGCCCCGGGGGGCGCGGAGACCCAGTACTTC
TRBV11-3	TRBJ2-5	.	.	CASSSPIQETQYF	TGTGCCAGCAGCTCCCCTATCCAAGAGACCCAGTACTTC
TRBV30	TRBJ1-1	.	many	CAWETAGWNTEAFF	TGTGCCTGGGAAACGGCAGGATGGAACACTGAAGCTTTCTTT
TRBV3-2	TRBJ2-3	.	many	CASSLSLAGEPGDTQYF	TGTGCCAGCAGCCTGAGTCTAGCGGGAGAACCAGGAGATACGCAGTATTTT
TRBV28	TRBJ1-2	.	.	CASSLGGYGGYTF	TGTGCCAGCAGTTTAGGAGGGTACGGTGGCTACACCTTC
TRBV3-1	TRBJ2-2	.	many	CASSQDRGELFF	TGTGCCAGCAGCCAAGACAGAGGAGAGCTGTTTTTT
TRBV12-3/TRBV12-4	TRBJ2-1	TRBD2	.	CASSLTSGSNEQFF	TGTGCCAGCAGTTTGACTAGCGGGAGCAATGAGCAGTTCTTC
TRBV7-9	TRBJ1-3	.	many	CASSLEGNTIYF	TGTGCCAGCAGCTTAGAAGGAAACACCATATATTTT
TRBV11-2	TRBJ2-1	TRBD2	many	CASSRLAGGGNEQFF	TGTGCCAGCAGCAGACTAGCGGGGGGGGGCAATGAGCAGTTCTTC
TRBV5-5	TRBJ2-1	TRBD2	many	CASSLSSGGGPLYNEQFF	TGTGCCAGCAGCTTGTCGTCGGGGGGAGGGCCTCTCTACAATGAGCAGTTCTTC
TRBV4-3	TRBJ1-2	.	many	CASSQDGAGTYGYTF	TGCGCCAGCAGCCAAGATGGGGCAGGGACCTATGGCTACACCTTC
TRBV5-4	TRBJ2-3	TRBD2	many	CASSSRIAGDADTQYF	TGTGCCAGCAGCTCGCGAATAGCGGGAGACGCAGATACGCAGTATTTT
TRBV6-1	TRBJ2-1	TRBD1	few	CASSVLTGQHYNEQFF	TGTGCCAGCAGTGTATTAACGGGACAGCATTACAATGAGCAGTTCTTC
TRBV10-3	TRBJ2-7	.	many	CATQNGSYEQYF	TGTGCCACCCAGAACGGCTCCTACGAGCAGTACTTC
TRBV30	TRBJ2-7	TRBD2	many	CAWRSGAPIDYEQYF	TGTGCCTGGAGAAGCGGGGCCCCAATTGACTACGAGCAGTACTTC
TRBV11-2	TRBJ2-7	TRBD2	.	CASSLGIAGAHEQYF	TGTGCCAGCAGCTTAGGAATAGCGGGAGCCCACGAGCAGTACTTC
TRBV18	TRBJ2-1	TRBD2	many	CASSPPGTSLNEQFF	TGTGCCAGCTCACCTCCCGGGACTAGCCTCAATGAGCAGTTCTTC
TRBV11-1	TRBJ2-1	.	many	CASSLGGPYNEQFF	TGTGCCAGCAGCTTAGGGGGCCCCTACAATGAGCAGTTCTTC
TRBV29-1	TRBJ2-3	.	many	CSVFKMGGRIDTQYF	TGCAGCGTTTTTAAGATGGGAGGAAGAATAGATACGCAGTATTTT
TRBV7-8	TRBJ1-1	.	many	CASSLGPAWAEAFF	TGTGCCAGCAGCTTAGGCCCAGCCTGGGCTGAAGCTTTCTTT
TRBV24-1	TRBJ2-3	.	many	CATSDPSWRDHKSDTQYF	TGTGCCACCAGTGATCCCAGTTGGCGGGACCATAAGTCAGATACGCAGTATTTT
TRBV15	TRBJ2-4	.	many	CATSRAARGTKNIQYF	TGTGCCACCAGCAGAGCGGCCAGGGGAACCAAAAACATTCAGTACTTC
TRBV20-1	TRBJ2-1	.	.	CSARDTQVGGVEQFF	TGCAGTGCTAGAGATACTCAGGTGGGGGGAGTTGAGCAGTTCTTC
TRBV6-1	TRBJ1-2	TRBD1	.	CATKGAGAGYGYTF	TGTGCCACCAAGGGGGCGGGGGCTGGGTATGGCTACACCTTC
TRBV30	TRBJ2-5	.	many	CAWSVGARGDETQYF	TGTGCCTGGAGTGTAGGGGCCAGGGGGGACGAGACCCAGTACTTC
TRBV7-7	TRBJ2-5	TRBD2	many	CASSFTAGRGQETQYF	TGTGCTAGCAGCTTCACAGCGGGGAGAGGCCAAGAGACCCAGTACTTC
TRBV20-1	TRBJ1-3	.	.	CSAGGLPGNTIYF	TGCAGTGCTGGGGGCCTCCCGGGAAACACCATATATTTT
TRBV19	TRBJ2-5	.	many	CASMARETQYF	TGTGCCAGTATGGCCCGAGAGACCCAGTACTTC
TRBV7-9	TRBJ2-4	.	many	CASSPGANIQYF	TGTGCCAGCAGCCCAGGGGCTAACATTCAGTACTTC
TRBV18	TRBJ1-2	TRBD1	many	CASSTGGGNHGYTF	TGTGCCAGCTCAACAGGGGGCGGCAACCATGGCTACACCTTC
TRBV12-3/TRBV12-4	TRBJ2-5	TRBD1	many	CASSFRTGSPETQYF	TGTGCCAGCAGTTTTAGGACAGGGTCCCCAGAGACCCAGTACTTC
TRBV19	TRBJ2-7	.	many	CASSMRVGEQYF	TGTGCCAGTAGTATGAGGGTCGGCGAGCAGTACTTC
TRBV19	TRBJ2-1	.	.	CASSILLPGEQFF	TGTGCCAGTAGTATTCTTCTGCCGGGTGAGCAGTTCTTC
TRBV29-1	TRBJ2-1	.	few	CSVKELPGNEQFF	TGCAGCGTGAAAGAACTCCCAGGGAATGAGCAGTTCTTC
TRBV6-5	TRBJ1-6	.	.	CASSYSPTRRARNSPLHF	TGTGCCAGCAGTTACTCGCCGACAAGGAGAGCTAGAAATTCACCCCTCCACTTT
TRBV2	TRBJ2-3	TRBD2	.	CASARRDSGDTQYF	TGTGCCAGCGCCCGACGTGATAGCGGGGATACGCAGTATTTT
TRBV20-1	TRBJ1-2	TRBD1	many	CSARTGQPYGYTF	TGCAGTGCTAGAACGGGACAGCCCTATGGCTACACCTTC
TRBV20-1	TRBJ1-1	.	many	CSARALTGNTEAFF	TGCAGTGCTAGAGCCCTCACAGGGAACACTGAAGCTTTCTTT
TRBV12-3/TRBV12-4	TRBJ1-5	.	many	CASRRNSNQPQHF	TGTGCCAGCAGACGAAATAGCAATCAGCCCCAGCATTTT
TRBV11-3	TRBJ2-7	.	.	CASSLGAGLDYEQYF	TGTGCCAGCAGCTTAGGGGCGGGGCTTGACTACGAGCAGTACTTC
TRBV27	TRBJ1-2	.	many	CASSPNNGYGYTF	TGTGCCAGCAGTCCAAATAACGGCTATGGCTACACCTTC
TRBV24-1	TRBJ2-7	.	many	CATSRDSTYEQYF	TGTGCCACCAGCCGGGACTCCACCTACGAGCAGTACTTC
TRBV2	TRBJ2-1	.	many	CASSEGVPDYNEQFF	TGTGCCAGCAGTGAGGGCGTTCCAGACTACAATGAGCAGTTCTTC
TRBV18	TRBJ2-5	.	many	CASSPSRRETQYF	TGTGCCAGCTCACCATCCAGGCGGGAGACCCAGTACTTC
TRBV2	TRBJ2-2	.	.	CASSELGGDGAGELFF	TGTGCCAGCAGTGAACTAGGCGGGGATGGAGCCGGGGAGCTGTTTTTT
TRBV19	TRBJ2-1	TRBD2	few	CASSRAGWLAVDDEQFF	TGTGCCAGTAGTAGGGCCGGGTGGCTAGCGGTCGACGATGAGCAGTTCTTC
TRBV2	TRBJ2-7	.	many	CASSTGSGYEQYF	TGTGCCAGCTCGACCGGGAGTGGTTACGAGCAGTACTTC